One and the same sample provided the 15 T cell receptor beta chains below, sequenced in a study of cytomegalovirus exposure and HLA in healthy donors. PCR employed 60 Vbeta and 13 Jbeta primers. Using immunoSEQ multiplex PCR, the repertoire was profiled, and TCRdb retains in-frame clones only, with some absent. Of about 190,000 clones in the sample, roughly three quarters are singletons; the top ten hold 1.6%. Material: PBMCs. The receptor source for this set is a woman aged 18-30 years in good health and CMV-seronegative.

The rearrangement links TRBV6-1 to TRBJ2-7, with a tentative D call TRBD1 (5 bases). The germline V gene has CDR1 MNHNS and CDR2 SASEGT. This CDR3 region has 14 residues. V lost 4 bases and J 2 bases, leaving 12 bases between the germline ends. CDR3 nucleotide sequence: TGTGCCAGCAGTGGCCGGACAAGCCCCTACGAGCAGTACTTC. Protein product: CASSGRTSPYEQYF.

V gene TRBV6-5 combines with J gene TRBJ1-5, with a tentative D call TRBD1 (5 bases). CDR1 is MNHEY, CDR2 SVGAGI, per germline. V dropped 5 bases and J dropped 0 bases, with 11 bases sitting between them. The CDR3 contains 15 residues. CDR3 residues: CASSAWTTSNQPQHF. DNA for the CDR3: TGTGCCAGCAGTGCCTGGACAACTAGCAATCAGCCCCAGCATTTT.

This sequence joins TRBV2 and TRBJ1-1, with D unresolved. Looked up from germline, CDR1 is SNHLY and CDR2 is FYNNEI. The CDR3 has 11 amino acids. With 8 bases removed from V and 11 bases from J, the gap between germline ends came to 15 bases. The CDR3 loop reads CASFGGIGAFF. The CDR3 bases are TGTGCCAGCTTTGGAGGAATTGGGGCTTTCTTT.

This clone has more than one count but fewer than ten. This chain joins TRBV6-1 and TRBJ1-1, with D unclear. With 7 bases removed from V and 10 bases from J, the gap between germline ends came to 19 bases. The CDR3 length is 13 residues. CDR1 and CDR2 (germline): MNHNS, SASEGT. The CDR3 spells CASNPRGLRGAFF. The CDR3 DNA is TGTGCCAGCAACCCGAGAGGTCTTCGAGGAGCTTTCTTT.

The chain is built from TRBV5-8 and TRBJ2-5, with D perhaps matching TRBD1 (6 bases). Trimming stripped 4 bases from V and 0 bases from J, with 16 bases between. The CDR3 is 16 amino acids. Germline assignment: CDR1 SGHTS and CDR2 YDEGEE. CDR3 bases: TGTGCCAGCAGCCTGTCCAGGACAGACTACCAAGAGACCCAGTACTTC. Protein product: CASSLSRTDYQETQYF. The full variable domain, in which reference TRBV5-8 and TRBJ2-5 provide the parts outside the CDR3, is EAGVTQSPTHLIKTRGQQATLRCSPISGHTSVYWYQQALGLGLQFLLWYDEGEERNRGNFPPRFSGRQFPNYSSELNVNALELEDSALYLCASSLSRTDYQETQYFGPGTRLLVL.

The chain recombines TRBV7-2 with TRBJ2-7; D perhaps matches TRBD2 (6 bases). The CDR3 has 15 amino acids. The germline V gene encodes CDR1 SGHTA and CDR2 FQGNSA. The ends were cut back, 4 bases at V and 0 bases at J, with 13 bases in the middle. This CDR3 is CASSSGGTLSYEQYF. DNA for the CDR3: TGTGCCAGCAGCTCCGGCGGGACTCTCTCCTACGAGCAGTACTTC.

CDR3 residues: CASTKRGTYEQYF. The CDR3 DNA sequence: TGTGCCAGCACCAAGCGGGGAACCTACGAGCAGTACTTC. V and J are TRBV2 and TRBJ2-7; TRBD2 matches 7 bases. This CDR3 contains 13 residues. Germline V gives CDR1 SNHLY, CDR2 FYNNEI. J lost 2 bases, V lost 7 bases, and 5 bases had no gene match.

CDR3 sequence reads: CASSPTTGVNTEAFF. The CDR3 DNA reads as TGCGCCAGCAGCCCGACGACAGGGGTGAACACTGAAGCTTTCTTT. The rearrangement uses TRBV5-1 and TRBJ1-1; 8 nucleotides match TRBD1. The junction had 5 bases not matched to a gene; V was cut back by 4 bases and J by 0 bases. Per the germline V gene, CDR1 is SGHRS and CDR2 is YFSETQ. The CDR3 is 15 amino acids.

The genes are TRBV19 and TRBJ2-4; tentatively, D is TRBD1 (5 bases). V was pared by 5 bases and J by 1 base, with 12 bases between. From germline, CDR1 is LNHDA and CDR2 SQIVND (reference sequence). CDR3 size: 15 residues. CDR3 bases: TGTGCCAGTAGTGAGACAGTTTCGGCCAAAAACATTCAGTACTTC. Translating gives CASSETVSAKNIQYF.

This chain uses TRBV20-1 with TRBJ1-1; D ambiguous. The germline CDR1 and CDR2 sequences are DFQATT and SNEGSKA (reference sequence). V was pared by 5 bases and J by 1 base, with 5 bases between. The CDR3 runs 11 residues. The CDR3 DNA follows: TGCAGTGCTTATAGGAACACTGAAGCTTTCTTT. Translation gives CSAYRNTEAFF.

The chain carries TRBV6-7 and TRBJ1-5; TRBD1 might be the D (5 bases). TRBV6-7 is flagged as an ORF with uncertain function. This CDR3 contains 18 residues. V was cut by 0 bases and J by 0 bases, with 15 bases left in between. The CDR3 region is CASSYSGPKRYSNQPQHF. In DNA, the CDR3 is TGTGCCAGCAGTTACTCGGGGCCCAAGCGTTATAGCAATCAGCCCCAGCATTTT.

This clone was picked up one time. The V call is TRBV14, the J call TRBJ2-7, with TRBD2 matching 8 bases. J lost 6 bases, V lost 5 bases, and 6 bases had no gene match. The CDR3 totals 13 residues. Germline V gene lookup returns CDR1 SGHDN and CDR2 FVKESK. The CDR3 nucleotides are TGTGCCAGCAGCTGGACTAGCTCTTCCGAGCAGTACTTC. It translates to CASSWTSSSEQYF.

This clone was recorded only once. The rearrangement joins TRBV27 to TRBJ2-2; a weak D match, TRBD1 (6 bases). The germline V gene has CDR1 MNHEY and CDR2 SMNVEV (reference sequence). The CDR3 extends over 14 amino acids. V dropped 6 bases and J dropped 1 base, with 9 bases sitting between them. CDR3 nucleotides: TGTGCCAGCAGACTACAGGGGAACACCGGGGAGCTGTTTTTT. It codes for CASRLQGNTGELFF.

Only a few counts were recorded for this clone. CDR3 amino acids: CASSQDQQGSHEKLFF. The DNA of the CDR3 is TGCGCCAGCAGCCAAGATCAACAGGGTTCTCATGAAAAACTGTTTTTT. The chain links TRBV4-1 to TRBJ1-4; the D gene is possibly TRBD1 (6 bases). The CDR3 runs 16 residues. The ends were cut back, 0 bases at V and 6 bases at J, with 14 bases in the middle. Looked up from germline, CDR1 is MGHRA and CDR2 is YSYEKL.

The chain joins TRBV4-3 to TRBJ2-3, with a tentative D call TRBD1 (5 bases). CDR3 size: 15 residues. CDR1 and CDR2 (germline): LGHNA, YSLEER. With 0 bases removed from V and 4 bases from J, the gap between germline ends came to 11 bases. The DNA of the CDR3 is TGCGCCAGCAGCCAAGACAGGGTGGTAGCAGATACGCAGTATTTT. This codes for CASSQDRVVADTQYF.